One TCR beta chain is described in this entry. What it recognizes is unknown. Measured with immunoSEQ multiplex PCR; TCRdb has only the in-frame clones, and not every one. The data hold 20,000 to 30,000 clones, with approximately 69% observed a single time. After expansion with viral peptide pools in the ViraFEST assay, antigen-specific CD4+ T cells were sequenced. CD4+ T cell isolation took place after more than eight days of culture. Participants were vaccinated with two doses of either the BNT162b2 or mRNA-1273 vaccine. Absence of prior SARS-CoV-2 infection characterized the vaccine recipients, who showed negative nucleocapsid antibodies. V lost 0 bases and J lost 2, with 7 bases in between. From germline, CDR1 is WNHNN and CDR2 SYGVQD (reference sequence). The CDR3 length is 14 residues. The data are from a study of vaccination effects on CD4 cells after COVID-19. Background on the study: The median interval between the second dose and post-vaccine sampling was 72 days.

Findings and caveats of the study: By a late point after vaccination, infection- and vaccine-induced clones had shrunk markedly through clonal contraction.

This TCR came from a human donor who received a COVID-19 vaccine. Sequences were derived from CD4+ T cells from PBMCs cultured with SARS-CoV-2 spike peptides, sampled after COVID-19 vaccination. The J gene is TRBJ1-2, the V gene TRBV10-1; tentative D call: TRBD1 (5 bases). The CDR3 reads CASSESAGNYGYTF. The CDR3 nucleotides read TGCGCCAGCAGTGAGTCGGCAGGGAACTATGGCTACACCTTC.